The rows below give T cell receptor beta chains drawn from one sample of a study of T cell responses to AZD1222 COVID-19 vaccine. Generated by immunoSEQ multiplex PCR, the TCRdb table keeps only in-frame clones and is missing some. The sample has tens of thousands of clones, about 84% seen once. Sequencing used peripheral blood, obtained on day 0 of AZD1222 vaccination. These receptors all come from an adult in good health. The conserved cysteine and the conserved F or W are not part of the CDR3 here. D genes are given only for firm matches. The size entry is marked missing in some rows and otherwise reads once, few, many or a size class.

size: NA
D: TRBD2
V: TRBV11-2
J: TRBJ2-3
CDR3: ASSQHGGGATDTQY

size: NA
D: NA
V: TRBV4-2
J: TRBJ2-3
CDR3: ASSQDQNTQY

size: NA
D: NA
V: TRBV3-1/TRBV3-2
J: TRBJ1-2
CDR3: ASSGDVRSGYT

size: NA
D: NA
V: TRBV30
J: TRBJ1-1
CDR3: AWSGGPGGVNTEAF

size: NA
D: TRBD1
V: TRBV2
J: TRBJ2-2
CDR3: ASSERGGWTGAAGELF

size: NA
D: TRBD1
V: TRBV19
J: TRBJ1-3
CDR3: ASSSTGGAGNTIY

size: NA
D: NA
V: TRBV3-1/TRBV3-2
J: TRBJ1-6
CDR3: ASSQAGVSGNSPLH

size: NA
D: NA
V: TRBV5-1
J: TRBJ2-1
CDR3: ASSSGHPYNEQF

size: once
D: TRBD2
V: TRBV6-1
J: TRBJ2-7
CDR3: ASSEGGGTNYEQY

size: NA
D: NA
V: TRBV30
J: TRBJ1-1
CDR3: AWTSLTNTEAF

size: once
D: NA
V: TRBV7-9
J: TRBJ2-5
CDR3: ASSSWGPETQY

size: NA
D: NA
V: TRBV25-1
J: TRBJ1-1
CDR3: ASSEGHTNTEAF

size: NA
D: TRBD2
V: TRBV20-1
J: TRBJ2-7
CDR3: SASPTSNYEQY

size: NA
D: TRBD1
V: TRBV5-6
J: TRBJ1-2
CDR3: ASSPGTGNRGYT

size: NA
D: TRBD1
V: TRBV19
J: TRBJ1-5
CDR3: ASSWTGVSNQPQH

size: NA
D: NA
V: TRBV27
J: TRBJ2-2
CDR3: ASGRKWELF

size: NA
D: TRBD1
V: TRBV7-8
J: TRBJ1-1
CDR3: ASSSTGSTEAF

size: NA
D: TRBD1
V: TRBV19
J: TRBJ1-1
CDR3: ASTEPGQSMNTEAF

size: NA
D: NA
V: TRBV7-6
J: TRBJ2-3
CDR3: ASSADYTDTQY

size: NA
D: NA
V: TRBV28
J: TRBJ1-6
CDR3: ASSLRLENSPLH

size: few
D: NA
V: TRBV7-2
J: TRBJ2-1
CDR3: ASSRDREDNNEQF

size: NA
D: NA
V: TRBV11-2
J: TRBJ1-2
CDR3: ASSSRGGYT

size: few
D: TRBD1
V: TRBV19
J: TRBJ2-5
CDR3: ASSIDGDRDETQY

size: NA
D: NA
V: TRBV6-5
J: TRBJ2-7
CDR3: ASSNRGPAYEQY

size: once
D: TRBD2
V: TRBV7-9
J: TRBJ2-1
CDR3: ASSLEASGSFNEQF

size: NA
D: NA
V: TRBV6-5
J: TRBJ2-4
CDR3: ASTRYGEKENIQY

size: once
D: NA
V: TRBV20-1
J: TRBJ1-5
CDR3: SASEAGKDQPQH

size: NA
D: NA
V: TRBV10-1
J: TRBJ2-7
CDR3: ASSESRVSSYEQY

size: NA
D: TRBD1
V: TRBV5-6
J: TRBJ2-2
CDR3: ASSPRQGRIPLTGELF

size: few
D: TRBD2
V: TRBV19
J: TRBJ2-1
CDR3: ASSTPTSGSRNEQF

size: NA
D: TRBD2
V: TRBV30
J: TRBJ2-7
CDR3: AWSHRGGHYEQY

size: NA
D: NA
V: TRBV5-4
J: TRBJ2-7
CDR3: ASSLDRKNEQY

size: NA
D: TRBD2
V: TRBV10-1
J: TRBJ2-2
CDR3: ASSGGLAGKNTGELF

size: NA
D: TRBD1
V: TRBV9
J: TRBJ1-4
CDR3: ASSVGTGDGEKLF

size: NA
D: NA
V: TRBV12-5
J: TRBJ1-1
CDR3: ASGPPKGGETEAF

size: NA
D: TRBD2
V: TRBV30
J: TRBJ2-1
CDR3: AWSASGGLYNEQF

size: NA
D: NA
V: TRBV11-2
J: TRBJ2-5
CDR3: ASSPAETQY

size: NA
D: TRBD2
V: TRBV14
J: TRBJ2-5
CDR3: ASSQDPPGLAGNQETQY

size: NA
D: TRBD1
V: TRBV5-4
J: TRBJ1-2
CDR3: ASSSPDRGIGYT

size: NA
D: NA
V: TRBV19
J: TRBJ2-1
CDR3: ASSVELVGNEQF